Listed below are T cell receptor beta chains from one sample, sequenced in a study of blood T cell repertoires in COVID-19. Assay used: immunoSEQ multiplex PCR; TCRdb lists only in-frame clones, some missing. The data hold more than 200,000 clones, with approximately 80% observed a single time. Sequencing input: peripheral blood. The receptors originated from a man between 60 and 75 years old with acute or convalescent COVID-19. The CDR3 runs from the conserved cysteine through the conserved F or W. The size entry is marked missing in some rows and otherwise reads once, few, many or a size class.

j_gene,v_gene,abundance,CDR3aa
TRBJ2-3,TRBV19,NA,CASRSGGRTDTQYF
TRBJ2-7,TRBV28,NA,CASSSITSGMDEQYF
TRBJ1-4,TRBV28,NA,CATTALGEKLFF
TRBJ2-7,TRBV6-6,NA,CASLSTSDPYEQYF
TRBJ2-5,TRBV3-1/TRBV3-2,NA,CASSPLLRTGGHRANPGETQYF
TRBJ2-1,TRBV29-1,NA,CSVEVGRGPYNEQFF
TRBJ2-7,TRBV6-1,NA,CASSVLPGTSGYEQYF
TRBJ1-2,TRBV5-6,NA,CASSLIRGQAYGYTF
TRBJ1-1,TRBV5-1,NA,CASSLTGGLASEFFF
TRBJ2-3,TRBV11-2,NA,CASRSYTDTQYF
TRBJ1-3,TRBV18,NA,CASTSRDRASGNTIYF
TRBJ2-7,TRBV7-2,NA,CASSSTYAGPYEQYF
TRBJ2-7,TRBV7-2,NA,CASSLEGTGGIYEQYF
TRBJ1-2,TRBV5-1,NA,CASSLDRGGYTF
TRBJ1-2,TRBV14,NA,CASSQDTGALGYTF
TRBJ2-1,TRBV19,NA,CASSTPDRAVSYNEQFF
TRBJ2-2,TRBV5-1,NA,CASRTSGNTGELFF
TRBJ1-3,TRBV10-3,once,CAIASSGNTIYF
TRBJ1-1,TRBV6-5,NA,CASRVEGGKQAFF
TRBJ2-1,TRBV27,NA,CASSLSGGSSYNEQFF
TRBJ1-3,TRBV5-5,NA,CASSTQGAAGNTIYF
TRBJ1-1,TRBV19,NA,CASSITHLNTEAFF
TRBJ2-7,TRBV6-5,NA,CASSFSGVSYEQYF
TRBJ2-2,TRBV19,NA,CASSSQGAGSGAINTGELFF
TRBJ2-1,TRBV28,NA,CASSPHRELREQFF
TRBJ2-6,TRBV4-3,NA,CASSQERGSGANVLTF
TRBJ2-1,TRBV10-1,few,CASSDFLAAAYNEQFF
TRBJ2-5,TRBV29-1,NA,CSVVGGFQETQYF
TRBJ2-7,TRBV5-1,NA,CASSIPAGEQYF
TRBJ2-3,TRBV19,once,CASSFLRLAGGPDTQYF
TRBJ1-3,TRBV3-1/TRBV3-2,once,CASSGGQRHSGNTIYF